The present entry profiles one TCR beta chain with its context. The antigen is not known. The data derive from a study of T-cell reconstitution after alpha-beta-depleted transplantation in children. Whole-study results and caveats: Hyperexpanded clones declined; after one year, newly produced T cells mostly supplied diversity.

Library preparation (for TCRbeta) was performed with unique molecular identifiers. TCRdb ran MiXCR on the PCR reads and lists one entry per CDR3 protein. The repertoire consists of some 300,000 distinct CDR3 sequences, with over 7% occurring once and the leading ten covering over 7.5%. The CDR3 contains 17 residues. Germline lookup yields CDR1 SGHNT and CDR2 YYREEE (reference sequence). Between the trimmed V and J ends, which lost 1 base and 15 bases, there was a span of 29 bases. The TCR was taken from a female patient aged 2-15 years who had a stem cell transplant for Fanconi anemia, so the T cells may come from the graft donor. The source was peripheral blood, collected 360 days after TCRalphabeta/CD19-depleted stem cell transplant. V usage is TRBV5-4 and J usage is TRBJ2-1; D tentatively fits TRBD1 or TRBD2 (6 bases each). The CDR3 DNA sequence: TGTGCCAGCAGCTTGAAGGGGGGACCACGCTCCTACAATAAGCTGTTCTTC. The encoded protein is CASSLKGGPRSYNKLFF.